The clone carrying this TCR beta chain was seen only once. Its antigen remains unidentified. TCRdb independently ran MiXCR on the reads; one entry per CDR3 protein. The sample lists about 920,000 distinct CDR3 sequences, less than 40% seen once, with about an eighth in the top ten. The data were obtained in a study of T cell repertoires in cytomegalovirus infection. In the study overall: Matching HLA type, along with CMV infection, was indicated by public TCR beta signatures.

Trimming left V 5 bases short and J 6 bases short, with 5 bases between. The CDR3 is 10 residues long. CDR1 is MNHGY and CDR2 is SAAAGT in the germline V gene. V gene TRBV6-8 combines with J gene TRBJ2-7; tentative D call: TRBD1 (5 bases). This TCR came from a human donor in good health (CMV status not recorded). Some clones in this sample may be carry-over from other donors' samples. The sample was cultured CD8+ T cells from PBMCs, taken from culture after CMV antigen stimulation. The chain's CDR3 is CASSGAEQYV. The CDR3 DNA is TGTGCCAGCAGTGGGGCCGAGCAGTACGTC.